The T cell receptor (beta chain) described here comes from a study of blood T cell repertoires in COVID-19. This clone was counted only a few times. As originally analysed: Amplification from reference gene primers served as the basis for estimated nucleated cell counts. Measured with immunoSEQ multiplex PCR; TCRdb has only the in-frame clones, and not every one. V, J and clone size reflect that table, while D and trimming were determined from the DNA. The data show 180,000 or so clones, approximately 86% seen once. V shed 3 bases and J shed 3 bases, with 11 bases lying between them. The CDR3 is made up of 13 amino acids. CDR1 and CDR2 from the germline V gene are GTSNPN and SVGIG (reference sequence).

The rearrangement links TRBV30 to TRBJ1-1; TRBD1 might be the D (5 bases). The sample was peripheral blood. The origin of this receptor is a woman of 80 years or more with acute or convalescent COVID-19. Here the CDR3 DNA reads TGTGCCTGGAGCTCAGGGATATACACTGAAGCTTTCTTT. Protein: CAWSSGIYTEAFF.